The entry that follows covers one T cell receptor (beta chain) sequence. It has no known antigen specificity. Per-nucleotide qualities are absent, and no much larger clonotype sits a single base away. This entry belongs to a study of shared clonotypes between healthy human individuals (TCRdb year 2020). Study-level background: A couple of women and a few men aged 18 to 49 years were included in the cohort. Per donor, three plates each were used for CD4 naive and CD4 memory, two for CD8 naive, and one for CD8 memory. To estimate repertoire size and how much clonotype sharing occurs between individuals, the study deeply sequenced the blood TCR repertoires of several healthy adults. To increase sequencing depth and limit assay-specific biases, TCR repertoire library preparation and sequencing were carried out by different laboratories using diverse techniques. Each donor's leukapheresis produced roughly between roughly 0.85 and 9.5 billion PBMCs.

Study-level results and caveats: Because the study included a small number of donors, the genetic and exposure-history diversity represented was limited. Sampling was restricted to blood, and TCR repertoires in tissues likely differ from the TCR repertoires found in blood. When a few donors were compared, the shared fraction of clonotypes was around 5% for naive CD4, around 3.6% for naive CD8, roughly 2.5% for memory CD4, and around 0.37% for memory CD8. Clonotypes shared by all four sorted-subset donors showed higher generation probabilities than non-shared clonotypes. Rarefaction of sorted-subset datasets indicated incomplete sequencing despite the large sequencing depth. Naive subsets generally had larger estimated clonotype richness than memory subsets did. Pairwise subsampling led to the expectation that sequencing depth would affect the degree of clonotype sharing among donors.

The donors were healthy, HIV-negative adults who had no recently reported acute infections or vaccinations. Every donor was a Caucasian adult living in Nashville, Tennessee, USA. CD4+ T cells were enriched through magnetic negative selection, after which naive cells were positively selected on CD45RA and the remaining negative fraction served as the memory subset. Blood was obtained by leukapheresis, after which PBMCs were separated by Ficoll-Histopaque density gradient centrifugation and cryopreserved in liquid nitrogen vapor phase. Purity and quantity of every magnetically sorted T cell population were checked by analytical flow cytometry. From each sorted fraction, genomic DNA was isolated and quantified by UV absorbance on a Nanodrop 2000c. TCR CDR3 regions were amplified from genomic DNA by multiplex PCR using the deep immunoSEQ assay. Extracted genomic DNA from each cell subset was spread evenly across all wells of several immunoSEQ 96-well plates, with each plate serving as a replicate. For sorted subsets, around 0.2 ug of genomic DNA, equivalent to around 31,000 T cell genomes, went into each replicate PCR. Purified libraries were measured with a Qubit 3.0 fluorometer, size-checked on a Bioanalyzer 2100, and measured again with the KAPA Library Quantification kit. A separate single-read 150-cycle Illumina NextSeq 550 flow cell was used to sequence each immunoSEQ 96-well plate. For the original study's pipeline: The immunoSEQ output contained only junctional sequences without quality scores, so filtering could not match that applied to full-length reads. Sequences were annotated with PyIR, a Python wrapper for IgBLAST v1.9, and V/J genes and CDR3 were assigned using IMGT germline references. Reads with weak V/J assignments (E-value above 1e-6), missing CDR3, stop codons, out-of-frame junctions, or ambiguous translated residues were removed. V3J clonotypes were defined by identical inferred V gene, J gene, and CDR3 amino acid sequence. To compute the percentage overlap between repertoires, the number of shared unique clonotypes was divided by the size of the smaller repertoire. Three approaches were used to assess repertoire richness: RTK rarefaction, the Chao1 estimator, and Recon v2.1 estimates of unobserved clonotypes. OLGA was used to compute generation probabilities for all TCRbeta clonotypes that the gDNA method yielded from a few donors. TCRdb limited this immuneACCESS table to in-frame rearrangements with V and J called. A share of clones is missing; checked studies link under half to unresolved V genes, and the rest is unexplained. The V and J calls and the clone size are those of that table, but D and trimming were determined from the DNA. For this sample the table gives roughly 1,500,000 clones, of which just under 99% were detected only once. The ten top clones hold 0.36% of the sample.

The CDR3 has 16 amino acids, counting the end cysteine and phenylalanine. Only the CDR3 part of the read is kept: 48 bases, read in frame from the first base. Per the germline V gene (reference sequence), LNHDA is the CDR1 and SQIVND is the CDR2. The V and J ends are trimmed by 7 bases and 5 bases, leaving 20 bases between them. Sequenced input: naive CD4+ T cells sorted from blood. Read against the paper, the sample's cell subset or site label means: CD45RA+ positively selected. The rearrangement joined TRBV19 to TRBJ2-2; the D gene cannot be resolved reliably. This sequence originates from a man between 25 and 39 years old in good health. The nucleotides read TGTGCCAGTAATTTTGAAGGGTCCTCGAGGACCGGGGAGCTGTTTTTT. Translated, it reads CASNFEGSSRTGELFF.